Sequencing of this T cell receptor beta chain was carried out in a study of shared clonotypes between healthy human individuals. This CDR3 spans 10 amino acids. V lost 5 bases, J lost 9 bases, and 1 base stayed unmatched. Germline CDR1 reads SGHAT; CDR2 reads FQNNGV. CD45RO-negative, CCR7-selected cells formed the naive CD8 fraction, which excluded terminally differentiated effector memory CD45RA+ cells. Here immunoSEQ multiplex PCR was the method, and the copy in TCRdb shows in-frame clones only, minus some. The sample consists of about 2.1 million clones, 85% to 95% of them appearing once. The sequencing input was naive CD8+ T cells from PBMCs. J is TRBJ2-7 and V is TRBV11-2; 7 nucleotides align to TRBD1. This clonotype was sampled from a man younger than 35 in good health. Some clones in this sample may be carry-over from other donors' samples. CDR3 region: CASSRDRQYF. The CDR3 DNA reads TGTGCCAGCAGCAGGGACAGGCAGTACTTC. Drawing the rest from reference TRBV11-2 and TRBJ2-7, the complete variable domain is EAGVAQSPRYKIIEKRQSVAFWCNPISGHATLYWYQQILGQGPKLLIQFQNNGVVDDSQLPKDRFSAERLKGVDSTLKIQPAKLEDSAVYLCASSRDRQYFGPGTRLTVT.